This T cell receptor (beta chain) appears in the sequencing data of a study of blood T cell repertoires in COVID-19. Background on the study: Donors in the United States, Italy and Spain gave samples during acute or convalescent COVID-19. The cDNA or gDNA used as material had been derived from T cells, B-cell-depleted T cells, or PBMCs.

V lost 10 bases, J lost 2 bases, and 7 bases stayed unmatched. This CDR3 has 15 amino acids. Germline-derived CDR1 and CDR2 are SNHLY and FYNNEI. Methods used by the authors: Amplifying reference gene primers gave estimates of nucleated cell counts. Generated by immunoSEQ multiplex PCR, the TCRdb table keeps only in-frame clones and is missing some. V and J calls and clone size come straight from that table; D and trimming were deduced from the DNA. This table has around 70,000 clones, 91% appearing once. Material: peripheral blood. The clonotype was recovered from a human donor in a cohort sampled during active COVID-19. The chain uses TRBV2 and TRBJ2-1; 11 bases map to TRBD2. As DNA, the CDR3 is TGTGCCACCTCATCTAGCGGGGGGACCTACAATGAGCAGTTCTTC. The encoded protein is CATSSSGGTYNEQFF. The variable domain in full, with the rest retrieved from reference TRBV2 and TRBJ2-1, is EPEVTQTPSHQVTQMGQEVILRCVPISNHLYFYWYRQILGQKVEFLVSFYNNEISEKSEIFDDQFSVERPDGSNFTLKIRSTKLEDSAMYFCATSSSGGTYNEQFFGPGTRLTVL.